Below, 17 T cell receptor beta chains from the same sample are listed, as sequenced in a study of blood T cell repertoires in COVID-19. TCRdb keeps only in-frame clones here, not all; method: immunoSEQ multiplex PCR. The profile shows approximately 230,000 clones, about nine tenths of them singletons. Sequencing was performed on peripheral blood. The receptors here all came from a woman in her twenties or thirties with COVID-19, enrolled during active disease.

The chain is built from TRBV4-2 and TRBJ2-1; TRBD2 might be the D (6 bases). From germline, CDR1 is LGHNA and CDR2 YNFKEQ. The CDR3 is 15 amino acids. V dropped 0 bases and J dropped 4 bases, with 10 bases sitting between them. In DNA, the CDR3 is TGTGCCAGCAGCCAAGAAAGGCTAGCGTACAATGAGCAGTTCTTC. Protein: CASSQERLAYNEQFF.

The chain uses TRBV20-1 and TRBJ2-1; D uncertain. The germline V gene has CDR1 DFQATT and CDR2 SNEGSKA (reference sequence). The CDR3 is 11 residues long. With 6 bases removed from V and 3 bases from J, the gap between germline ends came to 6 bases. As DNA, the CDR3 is TGCAGTGCCGGAGACTACAATGAGCAGTTCTTC. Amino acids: CSAGDYNEQFF.

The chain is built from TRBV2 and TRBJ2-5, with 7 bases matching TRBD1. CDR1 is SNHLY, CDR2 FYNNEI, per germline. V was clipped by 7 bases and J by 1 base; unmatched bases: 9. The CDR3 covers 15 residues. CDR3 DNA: TGTGCCAGCACCCCTAGGACAGGAGGCCAAGAGACCCAGTACTTC. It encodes CASTPRTGGQETQYF. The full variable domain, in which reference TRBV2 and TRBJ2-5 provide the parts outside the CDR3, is EPEVTQTPSHQVTQMGQEVILRCVPISNHLYFYWYRQILGQKVEFLVSFYNNEISEKSEIFDDQFSVERPDGSNFTLKIRSTKLEDSAMYFCASTPRTGGQETQYFGPGTRLLVL.

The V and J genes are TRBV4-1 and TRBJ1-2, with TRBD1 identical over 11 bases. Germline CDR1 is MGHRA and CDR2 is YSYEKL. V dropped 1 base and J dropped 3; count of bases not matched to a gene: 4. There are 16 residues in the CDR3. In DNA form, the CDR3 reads TGCGCCAGCAGCCAAGCCGGGGGACAGGGGGACTATGGCTACACCTTC. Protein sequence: CASSQAGGQGDYGYTF.

DNA for the CDR3: TGTGCCAGCAGACCGGGGGACCTAAATTCACCCCTCCACTTT. Residues: CASRPGDLNSPLHF. The chain recombines TRBV27 with TRBJ1-6; possible D gene TRBD1, 5 bases. Germline V gene data show CDR1 as MNHEY and CDR2 as SMNVEV (reference sequence). The CDR3 length is 14 residues. The germline V and J ends were trimmed by 6 bases and 7 bases, with 13 bases remaining between them.

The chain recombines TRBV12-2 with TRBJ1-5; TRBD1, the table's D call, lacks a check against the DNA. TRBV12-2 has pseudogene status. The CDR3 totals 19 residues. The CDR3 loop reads CASRLPLAFPRVNNQPQHF. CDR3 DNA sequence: TGTGCAAGTCGCTTACCCCTGGCTTTTCCCAGGGTGAACAATCAGCCCCAGCATTTT.

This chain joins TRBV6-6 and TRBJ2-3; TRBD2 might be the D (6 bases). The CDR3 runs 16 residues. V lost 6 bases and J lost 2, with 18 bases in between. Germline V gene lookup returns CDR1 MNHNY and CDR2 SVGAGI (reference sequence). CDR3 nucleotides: TGTGCCAGCAGCTCCCACGCGGGGCCACTCACAGATACGCAGTATTTT. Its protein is CASSSHAGPLTDTQYF.

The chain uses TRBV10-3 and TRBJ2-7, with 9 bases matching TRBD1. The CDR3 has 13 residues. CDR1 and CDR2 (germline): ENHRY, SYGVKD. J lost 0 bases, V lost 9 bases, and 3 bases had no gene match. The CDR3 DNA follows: TGTGCCATGGGACAGGGCGACTCCTACGAGCAGTACTTC. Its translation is CAMGQGDSYEQYF.

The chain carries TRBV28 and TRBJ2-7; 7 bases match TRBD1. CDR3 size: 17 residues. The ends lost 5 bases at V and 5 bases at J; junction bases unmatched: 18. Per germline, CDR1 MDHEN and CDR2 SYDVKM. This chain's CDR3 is CASSAGYRGPLGNEQYF. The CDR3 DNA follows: TGTGCCAGCAGTGCAGGATACAGGGGCCCCCTGGGGAACGAGCAGTACTTC.

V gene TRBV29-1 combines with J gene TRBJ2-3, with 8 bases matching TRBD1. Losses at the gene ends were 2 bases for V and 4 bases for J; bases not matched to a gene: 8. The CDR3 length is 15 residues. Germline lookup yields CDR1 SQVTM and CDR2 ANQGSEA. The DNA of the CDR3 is TGCAGCGTTGAAAGGAGAGGACAGGGTTCAGATACGCAGTATTTT. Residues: CSVERRGQGSDTQYF.

The CDR3 is CATSSRGGQASQPQHF. For the CDR3, the DNA is TGTGCCACCAGCAGCCGCGGGGGACAGGCAAGTCAGCCCCAGCATTTT. V gene TRBV15 combines with J gene TRBJ1-5, with 8 bases that match TRBD1. The CDR3 length is 16 residues. The germline V gene has CDR1 LNHNV and CDR2 YYDKDF (reference sequence). The trim removed 3 bases at V and 6 bases at J, leaving 10 bases unmatched.

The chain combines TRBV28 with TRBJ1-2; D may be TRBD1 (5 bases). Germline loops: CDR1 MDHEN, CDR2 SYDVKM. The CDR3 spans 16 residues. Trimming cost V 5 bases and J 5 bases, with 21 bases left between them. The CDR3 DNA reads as TGTGCCAGCAGTACAGAATCCGGGGGTTTTGGGTATGGCTACACCTTC. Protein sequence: CASSTESGGFGYGYTF.

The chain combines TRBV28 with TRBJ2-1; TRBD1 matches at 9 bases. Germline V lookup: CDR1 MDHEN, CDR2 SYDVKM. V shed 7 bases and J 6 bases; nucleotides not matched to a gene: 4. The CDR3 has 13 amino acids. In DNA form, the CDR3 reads TGTGCCAGCAACCGGGACAGGGTCAATGAGCAGTTCTTC. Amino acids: CASNRDRVNEQFF. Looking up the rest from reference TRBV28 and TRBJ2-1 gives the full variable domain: DVKVTQSSRYLVKRTGEKVFLECVQDMDHENMFWYRQDPGLGLRLIYFSYDVKMKEKGDIPEGYSVSREKKERFSLILESASTNQTSMYLCASNRDRVNEQFFGPGTRLTVL.

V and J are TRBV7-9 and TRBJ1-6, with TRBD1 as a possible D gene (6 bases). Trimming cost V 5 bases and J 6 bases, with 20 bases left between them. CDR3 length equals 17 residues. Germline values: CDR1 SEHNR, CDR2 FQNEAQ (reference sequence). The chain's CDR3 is CASSPRGTEFSNSPLHF. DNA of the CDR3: TGTGCCAGCAGCCCCAGGGGAACAGAGTTCTCTAATTCACCCCTCCACTTT.

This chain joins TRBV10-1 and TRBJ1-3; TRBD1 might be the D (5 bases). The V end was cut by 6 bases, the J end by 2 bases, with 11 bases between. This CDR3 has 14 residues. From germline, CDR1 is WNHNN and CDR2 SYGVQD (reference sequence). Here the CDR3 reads CASSFGTPGNTIYF. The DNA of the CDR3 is TGCGCCAGCAGCTTTGGGACTCCTGGAAACACCATATATTTT.

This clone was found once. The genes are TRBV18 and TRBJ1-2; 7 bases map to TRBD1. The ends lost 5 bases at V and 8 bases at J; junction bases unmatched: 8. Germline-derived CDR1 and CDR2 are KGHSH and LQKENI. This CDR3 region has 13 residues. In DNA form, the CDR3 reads TGTGCCAGCTCAACCGGGACAGCCTCCGGCTACACCTTC. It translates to CASSTGTASGYTF.

CDR3 region: CDITSGDFNEQFF. The DNA for the CDR3 is TGTGACATAACTAGCGGGGACTTCAATGAGCAGTTCTTC. The chain links TRBV5-4 to TRBJ2-1; 10 bases agree with TRBD2. Germline CDR1 reads SGHNT; CDR2 reads YYREEE (reference sequence). The CDR3 consists of 13 residues.